One sample yielded the 28 T cell receptor beta chains listed below, sequenced in a study of control samples from healthy donors and cancer patients. Method: immunoSEQ multiplex PCR; TCRdb's copy keeps in-frame clones and lacks some. This table holds about 94,000 clones, 70% to 90% found once. Sequenced: blood. The receptors originated from a woman aged 50 to 65 in good health.

The rearrangement links TRBV28 to TRBJ2-1; D unresolved. Between the trimmed V and J ends, which lost 7 bases and 7 bases, there was a span of 8 bases. This CDR3 region has 11 residues. Per the germline V gene, CDR1 is MDHEN and CDR2 is SYDVKM. The CDR3 loop is CASTTGNEQFF. CDR3 nucleotides: TGTGCCAGCACCACTGGGAATGAGCAGTTCTTC.

The chain has TRBV29-1 and TRBJ2-5; 7 bases agree with TRBD1. This CDR3 is 14 amino acids long. Germline V lookup: CDR1 SQVTM, CDR2 ANQGSEA. V was clipped by 4 bases and J by 5 bases; unmatched bases: 10. CDR3 nucleotides: TGCAGCGTTGGCTTACAGGGGAATGGGGAGACCCAGTACTTC. It yields the protein CSVGLQGNGETQYF.

The chain employs TRBV7-2 and TRBJ2-1; no firm D call. The CDR3 runs to 15 residues. Germline CDR1 SGHTA, CDR2 FQGNSA. V was cut by 2 bases and J by 3 bases, with 11 bases left in between. The CDR3 loop is CASSLPRRGYNEQFF. The DNA for the CDR3 is TGTGCCAGCAGCTTACCTAGACGAGGCTACAATGAGCAGTTCTTC. The full variable domain, rest sourced from reference TRBV7-2 and TRBJ2-1, is GAGVSQSPSNKVTEKGKDVELRCDPISGHTALYWYRQSLGQGLEFLIYFQGNSAPDKSGLPSDRFSAERTGGSVSTLTIQRTQQEDSAVYLCASSLPRRGYNEQFFGPGTRLTVL.

The chain carries TRBV25-1 and TRBJ2-7; 7 nucleotides agree with TRBD2. There are 14 residues in the CDR3. Looked up from germline, CDR1 is MGHDK and CDR2 is SYGVNS. V was pared by 8 bases and J by 4 bases, with 11 bases of the junction left unmatched. The CDR3 is CASGDGGSKYEQYF. For the CDR3, the DNA is TGTGCCAGCGGGGACGGCGGGAGTAAGTACGAGCAGTACTTC.

Written as DNA, the CDR3 is TGTGCCAGCAGCTTAAGCCGGTATAATTCACCCCTCCACTTT. Its translation is CASSLSRYNSPLHF. The chain uses TRBV11-3 and TRBJ1-6; unclear D gene. Germline V CDR1 and CDR2: SGHNT, YENEEA. V was trimmed by 2 bases and J by 4 bases, leaving 6 bases between them. This CDR3 contains 14 residues.

This clone showed up just once. The chain recombines TRBV28 with TRBJ2-6; D possibly uses TRBD1 or TRBD2 (5 bases each). V was trimmed by 8 bases and J by 0 bases, leaving 23 bases between them. In germline, CDR1 is MDHEN, CDR2 SYDVKM. This CDR3 has 19 residues. CDR3 coding DNA: TGTGCCAGCTGTGAACTTCCGGGACGGGGAAACTCTGGGGCCAACGTCCTGACTTTC. Its translation: CASCELPGRGNSGANVLTF.

This chain uses TRBV7-2 with TRBJ2-2; D possibly corresponds to TRBD1 (6 bases). CDR1 is SGHTA, CDR2 FQGNSA, per germline. The CDR3 covers 18 residues. V was shortened by 1 base and J by 3 bases, with 18 bases between the two germline ends. The CDR3 DNA sequence: TGTGCCAGCAGCTTAGTGGCCCCGGGACACCGGGACACCGGGGAGCTGTTTTTT. Its translation: CASSLVAPGHRDTGELFF.

V usage is TRBV4-3 and J usage is TRBJ1-2; D perhaps matches TRBD1 (6 bases). The length of the CDR3 is 16 residues. V was shortened by 0 bases and J by 7 bases, with 18 bases between the two germline ends. Germline V gives CDR1 LGHNA, CDR2 YSLEER. CDR3: CASSQDKTGARRGYTF. DNA for the CDR3: TGCGCCAGCAGCCAAGATAAGACGGGGGCGAGACGTGGCTACACCTTC.

This chain connects TRBV19 to TRBJ1-5; 9 bases are shared with TRBD1. The CDR3 runs to 18 residues. Germline V lookup: CDR1 LNHDA, CDR2 SQIVND (reference sequence). V lost 7 bases to trimming and J lost 2 bases; unmatched junction nucleotides: 15. The DNA of the CDR3 is TGTGCCAGTACTTCCGGGACAGGGAGCCGGCGCGGCAATCAGCCCCAGCATTTT. Protein: CASTSGTGSRRGNQPQHF.

The CDR3 DNA sequence: TGTGCCACCCGCGGAGGGGGCGGGGACCGGCGGGGGGGAAGTGGAAAACTGTTTTTT. The encoded protein is CATRGGGGDRRGGSGKLFF. The chain couples TRBV15 to TRBJ1-4; 7 nucleotides align to TRBD1. Per the germline V gene, CDR1 is LNHNV and CDR2 is YYDKDF (reference sequence). Trimming took 8 bases from V and 10 from J; bases not matched to a gene: 28. This CDR3 is built from 19 residues.

The chain employs TRBV3-1 (or the pseudogene TRBV3-2) and TRBJ1-6; perhaps TRBD1 as D (5 bases). The CDR3 spans 13 residues. CDR1 is LGHDT and CDR2 is YNNKEL in the germline V gene (reference sequence). Trimming left V 4 bases short and J 7 bases short, with 8 bases between. For the CDR3, the DNA is TGTGCCAGCAGCCGATCAGGGAATTCACCCCTCCACTTT. Translating it yields CASSRSGNSPLHF.

The V and J genes are TRBV5-5 and TRBJ2-1; D gene unclear. Germline V gene lookup returns CDR1 SGHKS and CDR2 YYEKEE (reference sequence). This CDR3 has 14 residues. The germline V and J ends were trimmed by 5 bases and 8 bases, with 17 bases remaining between them. CDR3 sequence reads: CASSLSIGTDEQFF. In nucleotides, the CDR3 is TGTGCCAGCAGTCTCTCTATCGGCACGGATGAGCAGTTCTTC.

The chain couples TRBV5-1 to TRBJ2-7, with 8 bases lining up with TRBD1. Germline CDR1 reads SGHRS; CDR2 reads YFSETQ. Losses at the gene ends were 2 bases for V and 2 bases for J; bases not matched to a gene: 9. There are 16 residues in the CDR3. CDR3 region: CASSFRSQGEAYEQYF. The CDR3 region has the DNA TGCGCCAGCAGCTTTCGCTCACAGGGGGAGGCCTACGAGCAGTACTTC.

As regards this clone: Other DNA sequences in this sample translate to the same CDR3. The rearrangement uses TRBV19 and TRBJ1-1; no definite D call. The CDR3 loop spans 13 amino acids. Trimming removed 6 bases at V and 1 base at J, with 9 bases between. The germline V gene has CDR1 LNHDA and CDR2 SQIVND (reference sequence). This CDR3 is CASSPTQNTEAFF. The CDR3 DNA reads as TGTGCCAGTAGCCCGACACAGAACACTGAAGCTTTCTTT.

The rearrangement uses TRBV15 and TRBJ2-3; TRBD1 is a possible D gene (5 bases). With 1 base removed from V and 0 bases from J, the gap between germline ends came to 8 bases. The CDR3 length is 15 residues. In germline, CDR1 is LNHNV, CDR2 YYDKDF (reference sequence). CDR3 region: CATSRGAGSTDTQYF. The CDR3 DNA is TGTGCCACCAGCAGAGGGGCAGGGAGCACAGATACGCAGTATTTT.

V is TRBV3-1 (or the pseudogene TRBV3-2) and J is TRBJ2-2, with TRBD1 as a possible D gene (5 bases). The CDR3 covers 15 residues. Germline CDR1 reads LGHDT; CDR2 reads YNNKEL (reference sequence). Trimming stripped 4 bases from V and 5 bases from J, with 14 bases between. The CDR3 loop is CASSRTYRSTGELFF. The CDR3 nucleotides read TGTGCCAGCAGCCGAACATACAGGTCGACCGGGGAGCTGTTTTTT.

The rearrangement joins TRBV7-6 to TRBJ2-1, with a possible D match to TRBD2 (6 bases). Germline-derived CDR1 and CDR2 are SGHVS and FNYEAQ. This CDR3 has 17 amino acids. V shed 2 bases and J shed 3 bases, with 17 bases lying between them. Here the CDR3 reads CASSLPLVGGRYNEQFF. Written as DNA, the CDR3 is TGTGCCAGCAGCTTACCTTTGGTGGGAGGCCGCTACAATGAGCAGTTCTTC.

The gene calls are TRBV5-6 and TRBJ2-7; perhaps TRBD1 as D (6 bases). The CDR3 runs 16 residues. CDR1 is SGHDT and CDR2 is YYEEEE in the germline V gene. V lost 0 bases and J 0 bases, leaving 13 bases between the germline ends. The CDR3 protein is CASSLAGIGGSYEQYF. Written as DNA, the CDR3 is TGTGCCAGCAGCTTGGCCGGGATAGGGGGCTCCTACGAGCAGTACTTC.

This clone was counted only a few times. CDR3 region: CASSVGLAGGTSTDTQYF. CDR3 sequence (DNA): TGTGCCAGCAGCGTAGGACTAGCGGGGGGGACTAGCACAGATACGCAGTATTTT. The gene calls are TRBV9 and TRBJ2-3; 14 bases agree with TRBD2. Germline V gene sequence: CDR1 SGDLS, CDR2 YYNGEE. V shed 0 bases and J 0 bases; nucleotides not matched to a gene: 3. The CDR3 runs 18 residues. The variable domain in full, with the rest retrieved from reference TRBV9 and TRBJ2-3, is DSGVTQTPKHLITATGQRVTLRCSPRSGDLSVYWYQQSLDQGLQFLIQYYNGEERAKGNILERFSAQQFPDLHSELNLSSLELGDSALYFCASSVGLAGGTSTDTQYFGPGTRLTVL.

The rearrangement joins TRBV12-3 or TRBV12-4 to TRBJ2-5; TRBD1 aligns across 8 bases. Germline trimming cut 6 bases from V and 5 bases from J; bases unmatched to any gene: 5. The CDR3 spans 13 residues. CDR3 residues: CASSQGALETQYF. The CDR3 nucleotides are TGTGCCAGCAGCCAGGGGGCCTTGGAGACCCAGTACTTC.

The V and J genes are TRBV10-3 and TRBJ2-2; 10 bases agree with TRBD2. The germline gives CDR1 ENHRY, CDR2 SYGVKD. This CDR3 is built from 18 residues. V was clipped by 9 bases and J by 4 bases; unmatched bases: 17. CDR3 sequence reads: CAISGASGGRGVTGELFF. Written as DNA, the CDR3 is TGTGCCATTTCCGGGGCTAGCGGGGGCCGCGGGGTCACCGGGGAGCTGTTTTTT.

The chain links TRBV5-1 to TRBJ1-1; possibly TRBD1 for D (5 bases). Germline CDR1 is SGHRS and CDR2 is YFSETQ. The CDR3 totals 15 residues. The V and J ends lost 0 bases and 1 base respectively, with 10 bases between them. The CDR3 bases are TGCGCCAGCAGCTTGGTAGGGACGGCGAACACTGAAGCTTTCTTT. It encodes CASSLVGTANTEAFF.

This chain connects TRBV12-3 or TRBV12-4 to TRBJ2-1; TRBD1 agrees at 8 bases. With 7 bases clipped from V and 8 bases from J, the junction kept 7 bases outside the gene matches. CDR3 length equals 13 residues. The CDR3 bases are TGTGCCAGCACCAGGACAGGGTGGGATGAGCAGTTCTTC. Encoded protein: CASTRTGWDEQFF.

This chain joins TRBV4-1 and TRBJ2-3; no firm D call. CDR3 size: 15 residues. Germline V lookup: CDR1 MGHRA, CDR2 YSYEKL. V shed 2 bases and J shed 6 bases, with 15 bases lying between them. The CDR3 is CASSQSSFLLDTQYF. Here the CDR3 DNA reads TGCGCCAGCAGCCAATCCTCATTTTTATTGGATACGCAGTATTTT.

V gene TRBV7-9 combines with J gene TRBJ2-5; D remains ambiguous. From germline, CDR1 is SEHNR and CDR2 FQNEAQ (reference sequence). This CDR3 is built from 16 residues. The V end lost 7 bases, the J end lost 2 bases, and 20 bases lay between the germline ends. This chain's CDR3 is CASIPPWETGQETQYF. In DNA form, the CDR3 reads TGTGCCAGCATTCCCCCCTGGGAAACCGGTCAAGAGACCCAGTACTTC.

The chain couples TRBV20-1 to TRBJ2-3; D call uncertain. The CDR3 totals 11 residues. Between the trimmed V and J ends, which lost 7 bases and 7 bases, there was a span of 12 bases. CDR1 and CDR2 (germline): DFQATT, SNEGSKA (reference sequence). This CDR3 reads CSVRWTNTQYF. CDR3 nucleotide sequence: TGCAGTGTTCGATGGACCAATACGCAGTATTTT.

The gene calls are TRBV5-1 and TRBJ2-6; D is tentatively TRBD1 or TRBD2 (5 bases each). Germline lookup yields CDR1 SGHRS and CDR2 YFSETQ. V lost 0 bases to trimming and J lost 2 bases, with 18 bases between them. The CDR3 totals 19 residues. The DNA of the CDR3 is TGCGCCAGCAGCTTGGGGGCGGCAGGGAGAGGGCCTGGGGCCAACGTCCTGACTTTC. Translating gives CASSLGAAGRGPGANVLTF.

The genes are TRBV7-9 and TRBJ2-1, with D possibly matching TRBD2 (6 bases). The V gene lost 6 bases and the J gene lost 9 bases, with 15 bases spanning the gap. The CDR3 runs to 13 residues. From germline, CDR1 is SEHNR and CDR2 FQNEAQ (reference sequence). CDR3 sequence reads: CASSPSSGGEQFF. CDR3 DNA: TGTGCCAGCAGTCCCAGCTCCGGGGGTGAGCAGTTCTTC. Drawing the rest from reference TRBV7-9 and TRBJ2-1, the complete variable domain is DTGVSQNPRHKITKRGQNVTFRCDPISEHNRLYWYRQTLGQGPEFLTYFQNEAQLEKSRLLSDRFSAERPKGSFSTLEIQRTEQGDSAMYLCASSPSSGGEQFFGPGTRLTVL.